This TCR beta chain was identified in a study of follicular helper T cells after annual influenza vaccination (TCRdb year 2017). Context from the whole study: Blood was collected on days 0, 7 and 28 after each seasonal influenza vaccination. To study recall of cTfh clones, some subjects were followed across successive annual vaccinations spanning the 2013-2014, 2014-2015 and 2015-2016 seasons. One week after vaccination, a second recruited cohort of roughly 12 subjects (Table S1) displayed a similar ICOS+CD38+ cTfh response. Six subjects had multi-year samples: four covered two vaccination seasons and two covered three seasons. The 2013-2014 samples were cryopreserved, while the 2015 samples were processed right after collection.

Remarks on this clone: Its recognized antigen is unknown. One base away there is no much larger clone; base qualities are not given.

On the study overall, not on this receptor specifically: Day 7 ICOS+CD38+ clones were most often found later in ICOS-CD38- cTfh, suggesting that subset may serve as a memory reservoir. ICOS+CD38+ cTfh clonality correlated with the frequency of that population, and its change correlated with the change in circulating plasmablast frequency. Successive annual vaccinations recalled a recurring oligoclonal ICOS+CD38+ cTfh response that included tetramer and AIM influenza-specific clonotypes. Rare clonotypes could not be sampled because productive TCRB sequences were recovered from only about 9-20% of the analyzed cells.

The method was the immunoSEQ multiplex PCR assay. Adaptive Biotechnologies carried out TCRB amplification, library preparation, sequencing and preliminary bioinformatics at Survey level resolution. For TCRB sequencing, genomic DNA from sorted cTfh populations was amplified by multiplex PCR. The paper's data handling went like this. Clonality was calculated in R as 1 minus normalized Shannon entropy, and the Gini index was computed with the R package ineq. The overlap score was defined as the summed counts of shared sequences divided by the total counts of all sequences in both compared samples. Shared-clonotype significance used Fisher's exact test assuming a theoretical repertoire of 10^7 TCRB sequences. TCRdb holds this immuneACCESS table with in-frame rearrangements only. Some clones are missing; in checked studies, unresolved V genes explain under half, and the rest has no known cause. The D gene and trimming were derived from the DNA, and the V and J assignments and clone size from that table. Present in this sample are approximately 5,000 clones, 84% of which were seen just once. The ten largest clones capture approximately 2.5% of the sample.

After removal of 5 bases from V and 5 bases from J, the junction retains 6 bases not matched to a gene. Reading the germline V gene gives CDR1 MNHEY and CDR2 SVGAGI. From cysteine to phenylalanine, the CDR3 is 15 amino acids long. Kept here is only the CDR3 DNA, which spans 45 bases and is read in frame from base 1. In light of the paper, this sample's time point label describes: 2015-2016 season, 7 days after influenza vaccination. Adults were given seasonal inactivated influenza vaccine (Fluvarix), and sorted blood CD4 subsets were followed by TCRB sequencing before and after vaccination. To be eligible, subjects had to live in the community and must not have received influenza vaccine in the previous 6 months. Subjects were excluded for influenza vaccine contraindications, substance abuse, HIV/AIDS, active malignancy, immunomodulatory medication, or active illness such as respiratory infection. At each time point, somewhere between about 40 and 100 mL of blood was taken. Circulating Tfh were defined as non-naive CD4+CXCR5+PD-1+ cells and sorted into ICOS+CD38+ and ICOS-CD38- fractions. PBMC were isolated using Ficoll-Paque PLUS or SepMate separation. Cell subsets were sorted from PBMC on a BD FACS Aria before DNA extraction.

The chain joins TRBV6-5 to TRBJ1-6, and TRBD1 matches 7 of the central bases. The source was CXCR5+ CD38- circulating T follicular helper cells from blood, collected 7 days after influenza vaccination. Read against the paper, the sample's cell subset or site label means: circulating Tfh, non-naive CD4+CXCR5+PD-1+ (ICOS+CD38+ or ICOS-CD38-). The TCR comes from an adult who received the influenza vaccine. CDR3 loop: CASSADRTDNSPLHF. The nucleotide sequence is TGTGCCAGCAGTGCGGACAGGACGGATAATTCACCCCTCCACTTT.